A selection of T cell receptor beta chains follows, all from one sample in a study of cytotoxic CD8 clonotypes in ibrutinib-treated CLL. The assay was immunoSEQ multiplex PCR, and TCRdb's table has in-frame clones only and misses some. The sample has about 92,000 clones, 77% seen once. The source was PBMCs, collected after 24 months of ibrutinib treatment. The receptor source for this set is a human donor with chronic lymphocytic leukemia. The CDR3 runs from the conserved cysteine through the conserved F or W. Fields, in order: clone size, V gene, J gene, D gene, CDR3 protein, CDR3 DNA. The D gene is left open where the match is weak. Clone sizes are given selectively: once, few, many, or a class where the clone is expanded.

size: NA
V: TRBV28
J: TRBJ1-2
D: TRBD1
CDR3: CASSRTGKYGYTF
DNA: TGTGCCAGCAGCAGGACAGGGAAGTATGGCTACACCTTC

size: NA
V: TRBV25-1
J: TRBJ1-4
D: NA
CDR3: CASSPDSFNEKLFF
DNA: TGTGCCAGCAGCCCTGACAGTTTTAATGAAAAACTGTTTTTT

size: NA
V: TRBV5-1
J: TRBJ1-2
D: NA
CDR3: CASSRDRSNYGYTF
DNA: TGCGCCAGCAGCCGGGACCGGTCTAACTATGGCTACACCTTC

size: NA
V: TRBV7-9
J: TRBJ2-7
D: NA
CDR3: CASSFGTYEQYF
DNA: TGTGCCAGCAGCTTTGGAACCTACGAGCAGTACTTC

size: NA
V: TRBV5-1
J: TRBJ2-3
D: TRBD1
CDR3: CAPRDRRADTQYF
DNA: TGCGCTCCCAGGGACAGGCGGGCAGATACGCAGTATTTT

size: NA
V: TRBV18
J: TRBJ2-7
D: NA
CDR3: CASSSSDESGYEQYF
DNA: TGTGCCAGCTCATCCAGCGATGAGTCCGGCTACGAGCAGTACTTC

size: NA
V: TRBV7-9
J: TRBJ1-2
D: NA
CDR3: CASSLNAAIFYGYTF
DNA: TGTGCCAGCAGCTTAAATGCAGCCATATTCTATGGCTACACCTTC

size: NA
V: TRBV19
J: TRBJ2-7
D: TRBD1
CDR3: CASSSTGQGRINEQYF
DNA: TGTGCCAGTAGTTCGACGGGACAGGGGAGAATAAACGAGCAGTACTTC

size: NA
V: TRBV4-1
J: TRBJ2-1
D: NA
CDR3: CASSPGPTYNEQFF
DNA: TGCGCCAGCAGCCCAGGTCCGACCTACAATGAGCAGTTCTTC

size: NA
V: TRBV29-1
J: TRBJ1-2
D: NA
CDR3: CSVDGVPGYGYTF
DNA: TGCAGCGTTGATGGGGTACCTGGCTATGGCTACACCTTC

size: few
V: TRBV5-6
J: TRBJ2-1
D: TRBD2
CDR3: CASSLTSGSVNEQFF
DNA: TGTGCCAGCAGCCTGACTAGCGGGAGCGTAAATGAGCAGTTCTTC

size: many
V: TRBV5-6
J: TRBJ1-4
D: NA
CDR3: CASSSTTNEKLFF
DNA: TGTGCCAGCAGCTCTACAACTAATGAAAAACTGTTTTTT

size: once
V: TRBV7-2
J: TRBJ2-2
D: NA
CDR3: CASSLLRSNGELFF
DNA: TGTGCCAGCAGCTTACTGAGGTCGAACGGGGAGCTGTTTTTT

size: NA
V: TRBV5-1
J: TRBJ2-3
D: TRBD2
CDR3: CASTTSGATDTQYF
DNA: TGCGCCAGTACGACTAGCGGGGCAACAGATACGCAGTATTTT

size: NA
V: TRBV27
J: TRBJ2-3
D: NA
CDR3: CASSPRLGPAFPFTDTQYF
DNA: TGTGCCAGCAGTCCACGCCTGGGGCCGGCTTTCCCCTTCACAGATACGCAGTATTTT

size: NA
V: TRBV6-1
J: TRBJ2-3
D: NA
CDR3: CASRERVARTDTQYF
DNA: TGTGCCAGCAGGGAGAGAGTGGCCCGCACAGATACGCAGTATTTT

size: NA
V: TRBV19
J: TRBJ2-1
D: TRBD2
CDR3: CASSLNRLAGGSGNEQFF
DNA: TGTGCCAGTAGTCTAAATCGTCTAGCGGGCGGATCCGGGAATGAGCAGTTCTTC

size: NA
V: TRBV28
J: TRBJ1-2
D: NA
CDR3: CASSFGTGITVGGYTF
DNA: TGTGCCAGCAGTTTTGGAACGGGTATCACCGTGGGAGGCTACACCTTC

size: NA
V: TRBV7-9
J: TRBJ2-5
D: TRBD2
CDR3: CASSLLGLAATQETQYF
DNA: TGTGCCAGCAGCCTACTGGGACTAGCGGCTACACAAGAGACCCAGTACTTC

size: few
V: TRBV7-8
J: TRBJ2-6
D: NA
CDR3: CASSLGRASGANVLTF
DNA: TGTGCCAGCAGCTTAGGACGGGCCTCTGGGGCCAACGTCCTGACTTTC

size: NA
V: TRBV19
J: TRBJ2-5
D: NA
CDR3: CASSPDPGETQYF
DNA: TGTGCCAGTAGCCCGGACCCTGGAGAGACCCAGTACTTC

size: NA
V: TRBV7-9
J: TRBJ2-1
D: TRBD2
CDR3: CASSFQTSGHEQFF
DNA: TGTGCCAGCAGCTTCCAGACTAGCGGGCATGAGCAGTTCTTC

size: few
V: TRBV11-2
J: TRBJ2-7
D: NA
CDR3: CASSSTYEQYF
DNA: TGTGCCAGCAGCTCTACCTACGAGCAGTACTTC

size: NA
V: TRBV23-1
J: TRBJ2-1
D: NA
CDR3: CASRYPRREQFF
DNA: TGCGCCAGCCGCTACCCCAGGAGGGAACAGTTCTTC

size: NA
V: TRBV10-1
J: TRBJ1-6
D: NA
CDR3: CASSGYNSGPGPYNSPLHF
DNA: TGCGCCAGCAGTGGATACAATTCCGGGCCCGGACCCTATAATTCACCCCTCCACTTT